This note documents a single T cell receptor beta chain sequence. Its antigen is not identified. Data came from immunoSEQ multiplex PCR; TCRdb stores just in-frame clones and leaves some out. This sample has roughly 200,000 clones; around nine tenths occur once, and the top ten carry approximately 7.7%. V shed 0 bases, J shed 4 bases, and the junction held 6 bases outside the gene matches. This CDR3 region has 18 residues. The germline gives CDR1 SGHRS, CDR2 YFSETQ. The data stem from a study of cytomegalovirus exposure and HLA in healthy donors. Study findings and constraints: Diagnosis of cytomegalovirus status made by the classifier reportedly showed high specificity and sensitivity.

These donors were members of the roughly 120-subject validation cohort, a group separate from the approximately 680-subject first cohort. The specimen sequenced was PBMCs. This receptor was obtained from a man aged 25 to 40 in good health and CMV-seropositive. The rearrangement links TRBV5-1 to TRBJ2-3, with 15 bases lining up with TRBD2. The CDR3 DNA reads as TGCGCCAGCAGCTTGGCCGGGACTAGCGGGAGGACCGCAGATACGCAGTATTTT. Its translation is CASSLAGTSGRTADTQYF. The full variable domain, with the rest looked up from reference TRBV5-1 and TRBJ2-3, is KAGVTQTPRYLIKTRGQQVTLSCSPISGHRSVSWYQQTPGQGLQFLFEYFSETQRNKGNFPGRFSGRQFSNSRSEMNVSTLELGDSALYLCASSLAGTSGRTADTQYFGPGTRLTVL.